One sample yielded the 25 T cell receptor beta chains listed below, sequenced in a study of graft-versus-host responses after intestinal transplantation (dated by TCRdb to about 2021). The library was prepared using the immunoSEQ multiplex PCR assay. TCRdb carries this immuneACCESS record with in-frame sequences only. Its versions omit some clonotypes, under half of them owing to an unresolved V gene in the studies checked, with the rest unexplained. This sample lists tens of thousands of clones; roughly 92% were detected once. The ten largest clones add up to around 7% of the sample. The input for sequencing was bone marrow, taken almost 750 days after intestinal transplantation. The source is a human patient who received an intestinal transplant, so some T cells may come from the graft donor.

The gene calls are TRBV5-1 and TRBJ2-7, with D possibly matching TRBD2 (5 bases). V lost 1 base and J 2 bases, leaving 25 bases between the germline ends. The CDR3 runs to 19 residues. Germline CDR1 SGHRS, CDR2 YFSETQ. For the CDR3, the DNA is TGCGCCAGCAGCTTGTGGGTTGGCGGTTACGGGGAAAAACCCTACGAGCAGTACTTC. It encodes CASSLWVGGYGEKPYEQYF.

The chain has TRBV12-5 and TRBJ2-3, with D unresolved. V was shortened by 5 bases and J by 6 bases, with 15 bases between the two germline ends. Germline V CDR1 and CDR2: LGHNT, FRNRAP. The CDR3 consists of 14 residues. The DNA of the CDR3 is TGTGCTAGTGGTCCAATCACTATTACGGATACGCAGTATTTT. It translates to CASGPITITDTQYF.

The chain carries TRBV18 and TRBJ1-3; D is ambiguous. Germline-derived CDR1 and CDR2 are KGHSH and LQKENI. Trimming took off 0 bases at V and 2 bases at J, with 14 bases between the two ends. This CDR3 has 17 amino acids. For the CDR3, the DNA is TGTGCCAGCTCACCACCGTTTGGGCGGGGAGCTGGAAACACCATATATTTT. It translates to CASSPPFGRGAGNTIYF.

V and J are TRBV6-5 and TRBJ2-7; D ambiguous. The CDR3 has 12 amino acids. V lost 7 bases to trimming and J lost 3 bases, with 10 bases between them. Germline V CDR1 and CDR2: MNHEY, SVGAGI. CDR3 region: CASTDKNYEQYF. The CDR3 coding sequence is TGTGCCAGCACAGACAAAAACTACGAGCAGTACTTC.

The rearrangement joins TRBV5-1 to TRBJ1-6; 8 bases match TRBD1. CDR3 size: 15 residues. Germline values: CDR1 SGHRS, CDR2 YFSETQ. Losses at the gene ends were 0 bases for V and 5 bases for J; bases not matched to a gene: 1. Here the CDR3 DNA reads TGCGCCAGCAGCTTGGGACAGGGGAATAATTCACCCCTCCACTTT. Its translation is CASSLGQGNNSPLHF.

CDR3 nucleotide sequence: TGCAGCGTTGAAGATATTCCGGGACAGGGGGTCGATGAGCAGTTCTTC. Encoded protein: CSVEDIPGQGVDEQFF. V usage is TRBV29-1 and J usage is TRBJ2-1; 11 bases match TRBD1. V shed 0 bases and J 8 bases; nucleotides not matched to a gene: 9. This CDR3 has 16 residues. CDR1 is SQVTM and CDR2 is ANQGSEA in the germline V gene.

This chain uses TRBV2 with TRBJ1-2; D unclear. The ends were cut back, 2 bases at V and 4 bases at J, with 11 bases in the middle. CDR3 size: 14 residues. Germline assignment: CDR1 SNHLY and CDR2 FYNNEI. The CDR3 spells CASSEPGSGYGYTF. CDR3 nucleotides: TGTGCCAGCAGTGAACCCGGGAGCGGCTATGGCTACACCTTC. The full variable domain, rest sourced from reference TRBV2 and TRBJ1-2, is EPEVTQTPSHQVTQMGQEVILRCVPISNHLYFYWYRQILGQKVEFLVSFYNNEISEKSEIFDDQFSVERPDGSNFTLKIRSTKLEDSAMYFCASSEPGSGYGYTFGSGTRLTVV.

The CDR3 DNA is TGTGCCAGCAGCAGCACAGGGGGCAGGCAGCCCCAGCATTTT. Translation: CASSSTGGRQPQHF. The chain recombines TRBV5-6 with TRBJ1-5; 9 bases are shared with TRBD1. The CDR3 totals 14 residues. With V trimmed by 4 bases and J by 7 bases, 6 bases remained unmatched. CDR1 SGHDT and CDR2 YYEEEE come from the germline V gene.

The genes are TRBV5-1 and TRBJ2-3; TRBD2 agrees at 14 bases. V shed 3 bases and J 0 bases; nucleotides not matched to a gene: 6. The CDR3 extends over 18 amino acids. Per germline, CDR1 SGHRS and CDR2 YFSETQ. CDR3: CASSSSTSGGASTDTQYF. The DNA of the CDR3 is TGCGCCAGCAGCTCGTCGACTAGCGGGGGGGCCAGCACAGATACGCAGTATTTT. The full variable domain, its missing parts supplied by reference TRBV5-1 and TRBJ2-3, is KAGVTQTPRYLIKTRGQQVTLSCSPISGHRSVSWYQQTPGQGLQFLFEYFSETQRNKGNFPGRFSGRQFSNSRSEMNVSTLELGDSALYLCASSSSTSGGASTDTQYFGPGTRLTVL.

The genes are TRBV2 and TRBJ2-3; D is unresolved. Germline-derived CDR1 and CDR2 are SNHLY and FYNNEI. The CDR3 totals 16 residues. Deletions cut 9 bases from V and 7 bases from J, with 26 bases between. CDR3 DNA sequence: TGTGCCAGTCTCTCTCCGGGTATCCAAGGCTCTAATACGCAGTATTTT. Residues: CASLSPGIQGSNTQYF.

CDR3 nucleotide sequence: TGTGCCAGCAGTGTTGGAGAGACAGGGTCCTACGAGCAGTACTTC. It codes for CASSVGETGSYEQYF. The chain links TRBV6-6 to TRBJ2-7; 7 bases match TRBD1. CDR3 length: 15 amino acids. Looked up from germline, CDR1 is MNHNY and CDR2 is SVGAGI (reference sequence). Trimming at V came to 5 bases and at J to 1 base, leaving 8 bases not matched to a gene.

This chain links TRBV9 with TRBJ1-1; 7 bases align to TRBD1. The V gene's germline CDR1 is SGDLS and CDR2 YYNGEE. The V gene end was trimmed by 0 bases and the J gene end by 11 bases; junction bases not matched to a gene: 10. This CDR3 has 14 amino acids. CDR3 in amino acids: CASSVGGEGTDAFF. The CDR3 nucleotides are TGTGCCAGCAGCGTAGGAGGGGAGGGGACAGACGCTTTCTTT.

The V call is TRBV9, the J call TRBJ2-4, with a tentative D call TRBD1 (6 bases). The CDR3 length is 13 residues. Germline V gene lookup returns CDR1 SGDLS and CDR2 YYNGEE. The germline V and J ends were trimmed by 4 bases and 13 bases, with 18 bases remaining between them. The CDR3 spells CASSPWGQGEQYF. The DNA for the CDR3 is TGTGCCAGCAGCCCTTGGGGGCAGGGTGAACAGTACTTC. The full variable domain, its missing parts supplied by reference TRBV9 and TRBJ2-4, is DSGVTQTPKHLITATGQRVTLRCSPRSGDLSVYWYQQSLDQGLQFLIQYYNGEERAKGNILERFSAQQFPDLHSELNLSSLELGDSALYFCASSPWGQGEQYFGAGTRLSVL.

The chain has TRBV27 and TRBJ2-7; 7 bases map to TRBD1. The CDR3 has 15 residues. Per germline, CDR1 MNHEY and CDR2 SMNVEV (reference sequence). The trim removed 6 bases at V and 2 bases at J, leaving 10 bases unmatched. The CDR3 spells CASRYDRDRPYEQYF. In nucleotides, the CDR3 is TGTGCCAGCAGATACGACCGGGACAGACCCTACGAGCAGTACTTC.

The V gene is TRBV14, the J gene TRBJ1-1; unclear D gene. Trimming removed 4 bases at V and 8 bases at J, with 14 bases between. Germline V lookup: CDR1 SGHDN, CDR2 FVKESK. This CDR3 comprises 13 residues. CDR3: CASSPTRTREAFF. DNA for the CDR3: TGTGCCAGCAGCCCGACCAGGACCCGGGAAGCTTTCTTT.

The chain uses TRBV4-1 and TRBJ1-2; a possible D gene is TRBD1 (6 bases). Germline V CDR1 and CDR2: MGHRA, YSYEKL. CDR3 length: 17 amino acids. Trimming took 0 bases from V and 1 from J, leaving 15 bases between them. The CDR3 here is CASSQEIWTANNYGYTF. Here the CDR3 DNA reads TGCGCCAGCAGCCAAGAGATATGGACAGCCAATAACTATGGCTACACCTTC.

As DNA, the CDR3 is TGTGCCAGCCTAAAAAAGCGGGACAGGATCTACGAGCAGTACTTC. Translation gives CASLKKRDRIYEQYF. This chain links TRBV6-5 with TRBJ2-7, with TRBD1 as a possible D gene (8 bases). Germline CDR1 reads MNHEY; CDR2 reads SVGAGI. The ends were cut back, 8 bases at V and 3 bases at J, with 20 bases in the middle. The CDR3 covers 15 residues.

The CDR3 is CACSTGEREQFF. CDR3 sequence (DNA): TGTGCCTGTTCGACGGGGGAAAGGGAGCAGTTCTTC. This chain connects TRBV30 to TRBJ2-1; D is possibly TRBD2 (6 bases). The V gene lost 6 bases and the J gene lost 10 bases, with 16 bases spanning the gap. CDR1 and CDR2 (germline): GTSNPN, SVGIG (reference sequence). This CDR3 has 12 amino acids.

The chain combines TRBV5-4 with TRBJ2-5; maybe TRBD1 (6 bases). The germline CDR1 and CDR2 sequences are SGHNT and YYREEE (reference sequence). With 2 bases removed from V and 4 bases from J, the gap between germline ends came to 18 bases. This CDR3 contains 16 residues. CDR3 DNA sequence: TGTGCCAGCAGCTTCGGGACACTCCCGACGGGAGAGACCCAGTACTTC. Amino acids: CASSFGTLPTGETQYF.

This chain joins TRBV10-3 and TRBJ1-2; D not certain. V shed 3 bases and J shed 3 bases, with 11 bases lying between them. The CDR3 is made up of 14 amino acids. Per the germline V gene, CDR1 is ENHRY and CDR2 is SYGVKD. CDR3 loop: CAISDWSADYGYTF. DNA for the CDR3: TGTGCCATCAGTGATTGGTCGGCCGACTATGGCTACACCTTC.

This chain connects TRBV10-3 to TRBJ1-4; D possibly corresponds to TRBD1 (6 bases). CDR1 and CDR2 (germline): ENHRY, SYGVKD. Trimming removed 6 bases from V and 5 bases from J, with 13 bases in between. The CDR3 sequence is 14 residues long. The CDR3 region has the DNA TGTGCCATCAGGGATACAGGGATAAATGAAAAACTGTTTTTT. It codes for CAIRDTGINEKLFF.

Here the CDR3 reads CASGTGGGANVLTF. The CDR3 nucleotides are TGTGCCAGCGGAACAGGCGGTGGGGCCAACGTCCTGACTTTC. V is TRBV7-3 and J is TRBJ2-6, with a possible D match to TRBD1 (5 bases). This CDR3 is 14 amino acids long. V was cut by 8 bases and J by 3 bases, with 11 bases left in between. Germline-derived CDR1 and CDR2 are SGHTA and FQGTGA.

The chain carries TRBV27 and TRBJ2-5; D is uncertain. The V end lost 3 bases, the J end lost 0 bases, and 11 bases lay between the germline ends. Germline loops: CDR1 MNHEY, CDR2 SMNVEV (reference sequence). There are 15 residues in the CDR3. This CDR3 reads CASSFGRLYQETQYF. The CDR3 DNA sequence: TGTGCCAGCAGTTTTGGGCGACTGTACCAAGAGACCCAGTACTTC.

The V and J genes are TRBV7-7 and TRBJ2-1; 7 nucleotides align to TRBD2. This CDR3 comprises 13 residues. CDR1 is SSHAT, CDR2 FNYEAQ, per germline (reference sequence). The trim removed 5 bases at V and 9 bases at J, leaving 7 bases unmatched. The CDR3 sequence is CASSQGRAAEQFF. As DNA, the CDR3 is TGTGCCAGCAGCCAAGGGAGGGCGGCTGAGCAGTTCTTC.

The chain has TRBV6-6 and TRBJ1-1; D is unresolved. The germline CDR1 and CDR2 sequences are MNHNY and SVGAGI (reference sequence). V was trimmed by 0 bases and J by 12 bases, leaving 8 bases between them. This CDR3 is built from 11 residues. CDR3 loop: CASSYSSQTFF. In DNA, the CDR3 is TGTGCCAGCAGTTACTCTAGTCAGACTTTCTTT.